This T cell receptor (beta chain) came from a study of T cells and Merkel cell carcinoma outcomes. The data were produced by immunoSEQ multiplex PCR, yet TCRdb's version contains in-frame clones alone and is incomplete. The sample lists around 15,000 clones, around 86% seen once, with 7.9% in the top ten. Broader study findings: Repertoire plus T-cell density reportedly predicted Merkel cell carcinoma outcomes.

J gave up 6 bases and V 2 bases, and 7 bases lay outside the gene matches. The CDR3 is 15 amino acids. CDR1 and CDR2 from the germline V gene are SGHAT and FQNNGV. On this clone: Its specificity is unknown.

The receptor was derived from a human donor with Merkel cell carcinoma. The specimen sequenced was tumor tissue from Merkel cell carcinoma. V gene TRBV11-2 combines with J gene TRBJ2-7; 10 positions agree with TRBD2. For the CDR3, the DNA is TGTGCCAGCAGCTTAAGCGGGGGGGCGGCCGGCGAGCAGTACTTC. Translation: CASSLSGGAAGEQYF.